This passage covers 31 T cell receptor beta chains from one sample sequenced in a study of T cell responses to AZD1222 COVID-19 vaccine. Data came from immunoSEQ multiplex PCR; TCRdb stores just in-frame clones and leaves some out. The table has 120,000 or so clones, more than 75% seen once. Specimen: peripheral blood, collected on day 0 of AZD1222 vaccination. The source is an adult in good health.

This clone was recorded once. This rearrangement joins TRBV5-1 to TRBJ2-1; tentative D call: TRBD1 (6 bases). Per the germline V gene, CDR1 is SGHRS and CDR2 is YFSETQ. V lost 0 bases and J lost 5, with 9 bases in between. CDR3 length: 14 residues. The CDR3 DNA follows: TGCGCCAGCAGCTTGGGGACAGCCAACAATGAGCAGTTCTTC. Translating gives CASSLGTANNEQFF.

The rearrangement joins TRBV30 to TRBJ1-1; 7 bases are shared with TRBD1. CDR1 is GTSNPN and CDR2 is SVGIG in the germline V gene (reference sequence). V lost 3 bases, J lost 0 bases, and 4 bases stayed unmatched. The CDR3 is made up of 14 amino acids. The CDR3 spells CAWRGDRLNTEAFF. The CDR3 nucleotides are TGTGCCTGGAGAGGGGACAGACTGAACACTGAAGCTTTCTTT. Based on the CDR3 plus reference TRBV30 and TRBJ1-1, the full variable domain is SQTIHQWPATLVQPVGSPLSLECTVEGTSNPNLYWYRQAAGRGLQLLFYSVGIGQISSEVPQNLSASRPQDRQFILSSKKLLLSDSGFYLCAWRGDRLNTEAFFGQGTRLTVV.

The chain is built from TRBV12-3 or TRBV12-4 and TRBJ1-2, with D uncertain. V was trimmed by 4 bases and J by 4 bases, leaving 10 bases between them. The CDR3 extends over 13 amino acids. CDR3 DNA sequence: TGTGCCAGCAGTTCCCCGACTGGCTATGGCTACACCTTC. It yields the protein CASSSPTGYGYTF.

This chain links TRBV28 with TRBJ2-2; the D gene is possibly TRBD2 (5 bases). CDR1 is MDHEN and CDR2 is SYDVKM in the germline V gene. Between the trimmed V and J ends, which lost 6 bases and 4 bases, there was a span of 9 bases. This CDR3 region has 13 residues. The CDR3 DNA is TGTGCCAGCAGGGGAGCGAGCACCGGGGAGCTGTTTTTT. As protein: CASRGASTGELFF.

Only one count was recorded for this clone. V usage is TRBV7-3 and J usage is TRBJ1-2, with TRBD1 identical over 7 bases. Germline loops: CDR1 SGHTA, CDR2 FQGTGA. Unmatched junction bases numbered 0, after V lost 1 base and J lost 4 bases. The CDR3 runs 13 residues. CDR3 nucleotide sequence: TGTGCCAGCAGCTTAAGACAGGGCTATGGCTACACCTTC. Translating it yields CASSLRQGYGYTF.

Turning to this clone: Within the sample, other DNA sequences also encode this same CDR3. The rearrangement joins TRBV7-3 to TRBJ1-1; D not resolved. V gave up 0 bases and J gave up 5 bases, with 7 bases separating them. This CDR3 comprises 13 residues. Germline CDR1 SGHTA, CDR2 FQGTGA. In nucleotides, the CDR3 is TGTGCCAGCAGCTTAACGGGTGGGACTGAAGCTTTCTTT. Protein sequence: CASSLTGGTEAFF.

The chain carries TRBV4-1 and TRBJ2-2; perhaps TRBD1 as D (5 bases). This CDR3 is built from 13 residues. Germline CDR1 is MGHRA and CDR2 is YSYEKL. V was cut by 4 bases and J by 7 bases, with 10 bases left in between. The CDR3 reads CASSLWGIGELFF. In nucleotides, the CDR3 is TGCGCCAGCAGCCTATGGGGCATCGGGGAGCTGTTTTTT.

Here the CDR3 DNA reads TGTGCCACCAGCCGAACAGTAGATCGGGACACCCAAGAGACCCAGTACTTC. Translation gives CATSRTVDRDTQETQYF. V gene TRBV15 combines with J gene TRBJ2-5, with a weak D call TRBD1 (6 bases). The CDR3 consists of 17 residues. The germline V and J ends were trimmed by 5 bases and 1 base, with 20 bases remaining between them. Germline V gene sequence: CDR1 LNHNV, CDR2 YYDKDF (reference sequence).

This rearrangement joins TRBV29-1 to TRBJ1-1; 9 nucleotides line up with TRBD1. The V gene end was trimmed by 1 base and the J gene end by 7 bases; junction bases not matched to a gene: 7. From germline, CDR1 is SQVTM and CDR2 ANQGSEA. The CDR3 spans 14 residues. CDR3 in DNA: TGCAGCGTTGAAGTAGGGACAGGGCGGGTTGAAGCTTTCTTT. Protein: CSVEVGTGRVEAFF.

The chain is built from TRBV6-1 and TRBJ2-5, with a possible D match to TRBD1 (6 bases). The ends were cut back, 1 base at V and 5 bases at J, with 23 bases in the middle. This CDR3 is built from 18 residues. Germline CDR1 is MNHNS and CDR2 is SASEGT. The CDR3 protein is CASSEDFGWGLGRETQYF. DNA of the CDR3: TGTGCCAGCAGTGAAGATTTTGGTTGGGGGCTGGGTCGGGAGACCCAGTACTTC.

The chain has TRBV7-2 and TRBJ2-1, with TRBD1 identical over 7 bases. Trimming cost V 5 bases and J 10 bases; bases outside gene matches: 11. Germline V gene data show CDR1 as SGHTA and CDR2 as FQGNSA. This CDR3 contains 14 residues. The CDR3 loop is CASSARGGQVEQFF. The CDR3 DNA reads TGTGCCAGCAGCGCGCGTGGCGGACAGGTAGAGCAGTTCTTC.

The chain employs TRBV21-1 and TRBJ1-1; the D call in the table, TRBD1, was not verified against the DNA. TRBV21-1 is termed a pseudogene. CDR3 length equals 13 residues. The CDR3 DNA reads as TGTGCCAGCAGCAAAGCGTGGGGCCAGGAAGCTTTCTTT. Translating it yields CASSKAWGQEAFF.

The genes are TRBV18 and TRBJ2-7; D gene ambiguous. The CDR3 runs to 12 residues. Germline CDR1 and CDR2: KGHSH and LQKENI. V lost 0 bases and J 5 bases, leaving 5 bases between the germline ends. The CDR3 DNA sequence: TGTGCCAGCTCACCACCGACCAACGAGCAGTACTTC. Translated: CASSPPTNEQYF.

CDR3 bases: TGTGCCAGTAGTATAGCCAACTCTGGAAACACCATATATTTT. Encoded protein: CASSIANSGNTIYF. V usage is TRBV19 and J usage is TRBJ1-3; D gene unclear. V was pared by 1 base and J by 0 bases, with 4 bases between. Germline-derived CDR1 and CDR2 are LNHDA and SQIVND (reference sequence). The CDR3 is 14 amino acids.

V and J are TRBV2 and TRBJ1-1; no firm D call. Germline V gene lookup returns CDR1 SNHLY and CDR2 FYNNEI. There are 12 residues in the CDR3. Trimming took off 7 bases at V and 1 base at J, with 7 bases between the two ends. The CDR3 bases are TGTGCCAGCAAGTATGGGAACACTGAAGCTTTCTTT. This encodes CASKYGNTEAFF.

The rearrangement joins TRBV7-2 to TRBJ1-2; 8 bases line up with TRBD1. This CDR3 contains 14 residues. V shed 1 base and J 8 bases; nucleotides not matched to a gene: 6. CDR1 and CDR2 (germline): SGHTA, FQGNSA. The chain's CDR3 is CASSLGGTGRGYTF. CDR3 DNA sequence: TGTGCCAGCAGCTTAGGGGGGACAGGAAGGGGCTACACCTTC. Variable domain in full (rest from reference TRBV7-2 and TRBJ1-2): GAGVSQSPSNKVTEKGKDVELRCDPISGHTALYWYRQSLGQGLEFLIYFQGNSAPDKSGLPSDRFSAERTGGSVSTLTIQRTQQEDSAVYLCASSLGGTGRGYTFGSGTRLTVV.

The chain recombines TRBV28 with TRBJ2-7; D not certain. CDR3 length: 14 residues. Trimming took 5 bases from V and 3 from J, leaving 14 bases between them. The germline V gene has CDR1 MDHEN and CDR2 SYDVKM. As DNA, the CDR3 is TGTGCCAGCAGTCCCCCGCAGGCGATCTACGAGCAGTACTTC. Translating gives CASSPPQAIYEQYF.

Judged by abundance, this clone is medium-sized. V gene TRBV5-1 combines with J gene TRBJ2-7; D uncertain. V dropped 1 base and J dropped 3 bases, with 8 bases sitting between them. CDR3 size: 13 residues. CDR1 and CDR2 (germline): SGHRS, YFSETQ. CDR3 in amino acids: CASSLTEFYEQYF. The CDR3 nucleotides are TGCGCCAGCAGCTTGACAGAGTTCTACGAGCAGTACTTC.

The chain employs TRBV28 and TRBJ1-1, with D maybe TRBD1 (6 bases). Trimming removed 8 bases at V and 6 bases at J, with 13 bases between. Germline-derived CDR1 and CDR2 are MDHEN and SYDVKM. This CDR3 contains 12 residues. The chain's CDR3 is CASLGGPPEAFF. As DNA, the CDR3 is TGTGCCAGCCTCGGGGGGCCGCCTGAAGCTTTCTTT.

The sample holds a few counts of this clone. The chain has TRBV6-5 and TRBJ1-1; D remains ambiguous. The germline V gene has CDR1 MNHEY and CDR2 SVGAGI. The CDR3 runs to 13 residues. V dropped 6 bases and J dropped 1 base, with 9 bases sitting between them. CDR3: CASSNSQNTEAFF. CDR3 nucleotide sequence: TGTGCCAGCAGCAATAGCCAGAACACTGAAGCTTTCTTT.

The rearrangement joins TRBV9 to TRBJ2-1; the match to TRBD2 covers 13 bases. This CDR3 is 16 amino acids long. V was clipped by 6 bases and J by 1 base; unmatched bases: 4. Germline values: CDR1 SGDLS, CDR2 YYNGEE. The CDR3: CASTTSGGVSYNEQFF. CDR3 coding DNA: TGTGCCAGCACAACTAGCGGGGGGGTTTCCTACAATGAGCAGTTCTTC.

The chain links TRBV4-2 to TRBJ2-5; perhaps D is TRBD1 or TRBD2 (5 bases each). Germline CDR1 LGHNA, CDR2 YNFKEQ. The CDR3 covers 15 residues. V was trimmed by 0 bases and J by 6 bases, leaving 14 bases between them. Written as DNA, the CDR3 is TGTGCCAGCAGCCAAGATCCCGGGACGAAAAAGACCCAGTACTTC. Translating it yields CASSQDPGTKKTQYF.

This clone was seen only a few times. The V call is TRBV6-5, the J call TRBJ1-2; unclear D gene. The germline CDR1 and CDR2 sequences are MNHEY and SVGAGI. The CDR3 length is 14 residues. Trimming removed 2 bases at V and 5 bases at J, with 12 bases between. This CDR3 reads CASSYRGQVYGYTF. Written as DNA, the CDR3 is TGTGCCAGCAGTTACCGGGGTCAGGTATATGGCTACACCTTC.

This clone has a handful of counts. This chain links TRBV21-1 with TRBJ2-7; the table's D call, TRBD1, was not checked against the DNA. TRBV21-1 is flagged as a pseudogene. The CDR3 is 11 residues long. CDR3 bases: TGTGCCCCAAGGCGGACAGGGGCGTTTTACTTC. Its translation is CAPRRTGAFYF.

V usage is TRBV6-5 and J usage is TRBJ2-7, with D hard to call. Germline V gives CDR1 MNHEY, CDR2 SVGAGI. CDR3 size: 14 residues. V dropped 6 bases and J dropped 2 bases, with 14 bases sitting between them. DNA for the CDR3: TGTGCCAGCAGCAAAACCGGGTCCCCCTACGAGCAGTACTTC. It encodes CASSKTGSPYEQYF.

The genes are TRBV9 and TRBJ2-7, with 10 nucleotides matching TRBD2. The CDR3 runs to 15 residues. J gave up 2 bases and V 4 bases, and 6 bases lay outside the gene matches. Germline V gene data show CDR1 as SGDLS and CDR2 as YYNGEE. The chain's CDR3 is CASSLSGGPTYEQYF. CDR3 nucleotide sequence: TGTGCCAGCAGCCTTAGCGGGGGGCCCACCTACGAGCAGTACTTC.

V and J are TRBV6-8 and TRBJ2-1; 9 positions match TRBD2. Germline-derived CDR1 and CDR2 are MNHGY and SAAAGT. Germline trimming cut 4 bases from V and 3 bases from J; bases unmatched to any gene: 16. This CDR3 is built from 19 residues. Here the CDR3 DNA reads TGTGCCAGCAGTTGGTTCGGCGGGAGGGCTTTGGGAGGCTACAATGAGCAGTTCTTC. Translated: CASSWFGGRALGGYNEQFF.

This clone is a singleton in its sample. This chain uses TRBV12-5 with TRBJ2-7; 7 bases line up with TRBD1. Germline values: CDR1 LGHNT, CDR2 FRNRAP. The CDR3 runs to 13 residues. The J segment lost 2 bases and the V segment lost 6 bases, leaving 4 bases of the junction unmatched. CDR3 nucleotide sequence: TGTGCTAGTGGACCGACAGGGCCCTACGAGCAGTACTTC. As protein: CASGPTGPYEQYF.

The V call is TRBV9, the J call TRBJ1-5, with D unresolved. CDR1 is SGDLS and CDR2 is YYNGEE in the germline V gene. The V and J ends lost 6 bases and 7 bases respectively, with 17 bases between them. The CDR3 loop spans 14 amino acids. The CDR3 sequence is CASTMRGVRQPQHF. As DNA, the CDR3 is TGTGCCAGCACCATGCGCGGGGTACGACAGCCCCAGCATTTT.

This chain uses TRBV12-5 with TRBJ1-2, with D maybe TRBD1 (5 bases). The CDR3 loop spans 16 amino acids. V was shortened by 0 bases and J by 4 bases, with 15 bases between the two germline ends. The V gene's germline CDR1 is LGHNT and CDR2 FRNRAP. The CDR3 region has the DNA TGTGCTAGTGGTTTGGTATTGGGGCGAGGGAGCTATGGCTACACCTTC. It yields the protein CASGLVLGRGSYGYTF.

V usage is TRBV28 and J usage is TRBJ1-2; 7 bases are a match to TRBD1. Germline V lookup: CDR1 MDHEN, CDR2 SYDVKM. The CDR3 covers 15 residues. Unmatched junction bases numbered 10, after V lost 5 bases and J lost 4 bases. The CDR3 DNA sequence: TGTGCCAGCAGTCCCCGGGACAGACGATCCTATGGCTACACCTTC. Amino acids: CASSPRDRRSYGYTF.